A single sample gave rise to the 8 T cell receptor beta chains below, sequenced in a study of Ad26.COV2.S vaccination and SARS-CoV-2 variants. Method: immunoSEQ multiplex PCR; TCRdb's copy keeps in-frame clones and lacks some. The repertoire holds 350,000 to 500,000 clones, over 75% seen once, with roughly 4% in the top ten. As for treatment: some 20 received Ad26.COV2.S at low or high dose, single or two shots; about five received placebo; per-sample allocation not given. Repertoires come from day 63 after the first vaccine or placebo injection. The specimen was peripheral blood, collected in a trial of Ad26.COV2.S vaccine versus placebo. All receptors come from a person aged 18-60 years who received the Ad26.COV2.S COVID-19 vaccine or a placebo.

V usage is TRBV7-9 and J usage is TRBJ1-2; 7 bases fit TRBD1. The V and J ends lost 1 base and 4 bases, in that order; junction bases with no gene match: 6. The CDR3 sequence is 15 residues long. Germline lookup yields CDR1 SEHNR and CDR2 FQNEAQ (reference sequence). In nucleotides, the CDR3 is TGTGCCAGCAGCTTAGAAGGACAGGCCTCCTATGGCTACACCTTC. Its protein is CASSLEGQASYGYTF.

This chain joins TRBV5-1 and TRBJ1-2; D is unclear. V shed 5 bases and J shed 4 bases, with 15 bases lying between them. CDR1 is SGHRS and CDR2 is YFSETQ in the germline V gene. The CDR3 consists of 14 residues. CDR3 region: CASSQEPGPYGYTF. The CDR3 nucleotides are TGCGCCAGCAGTCAGGAACCGGGTCCCTATGGCTACACCTTC.

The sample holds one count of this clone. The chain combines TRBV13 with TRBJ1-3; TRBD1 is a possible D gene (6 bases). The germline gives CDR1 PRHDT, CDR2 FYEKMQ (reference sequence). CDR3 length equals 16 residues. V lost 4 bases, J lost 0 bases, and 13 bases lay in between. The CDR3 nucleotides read TGTGCCAGCAGCTCCGGACAGTGGAACTCTGGAAACACCATATATTTT. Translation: CASSSGQWNSGNTIYF.

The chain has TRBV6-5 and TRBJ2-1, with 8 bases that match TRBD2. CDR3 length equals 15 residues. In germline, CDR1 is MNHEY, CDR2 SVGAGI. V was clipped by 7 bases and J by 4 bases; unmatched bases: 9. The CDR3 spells CASTRGGQLYNEQFF. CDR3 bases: TGTGCCAGCACCCGCGGGGGGCAGTTGTACAATGAGCAGTTCTTC.

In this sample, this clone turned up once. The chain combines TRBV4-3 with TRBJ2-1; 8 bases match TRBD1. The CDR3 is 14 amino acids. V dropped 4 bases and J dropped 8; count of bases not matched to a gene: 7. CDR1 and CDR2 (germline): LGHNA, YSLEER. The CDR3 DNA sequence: TGCGCCAGCAGCCGGGTCGGACAGGGCGATGAGCAGTTCTTC. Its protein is CASSRVGQGDEQFF.

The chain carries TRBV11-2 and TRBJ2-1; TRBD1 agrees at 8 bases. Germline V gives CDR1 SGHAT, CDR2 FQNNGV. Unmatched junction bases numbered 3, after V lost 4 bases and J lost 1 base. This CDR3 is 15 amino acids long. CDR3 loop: CASSSDRASYNEQFF. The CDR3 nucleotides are TGTGCCAGCAGCTCGGACAGGGCTTCCTACAATGAGCAGTTCTTC.

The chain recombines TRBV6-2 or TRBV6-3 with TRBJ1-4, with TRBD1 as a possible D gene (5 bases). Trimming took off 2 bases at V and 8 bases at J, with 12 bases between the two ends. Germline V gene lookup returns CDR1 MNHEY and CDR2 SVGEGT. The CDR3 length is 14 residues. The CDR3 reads CASSYPGADEKLFF. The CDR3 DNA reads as TGTGCCAGCAGTTACCCCGGGGCAGACGAAAAACTGTTTTTT.

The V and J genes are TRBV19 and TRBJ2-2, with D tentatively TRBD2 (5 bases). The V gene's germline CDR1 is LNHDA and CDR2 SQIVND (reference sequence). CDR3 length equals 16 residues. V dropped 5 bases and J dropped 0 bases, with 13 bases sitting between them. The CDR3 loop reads CASSRRGDANTGELFF. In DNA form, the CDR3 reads TGTGCCAGTAGTCGTCGGGGAGATGCGAACACCGGGGAGCTGTTTTTT.